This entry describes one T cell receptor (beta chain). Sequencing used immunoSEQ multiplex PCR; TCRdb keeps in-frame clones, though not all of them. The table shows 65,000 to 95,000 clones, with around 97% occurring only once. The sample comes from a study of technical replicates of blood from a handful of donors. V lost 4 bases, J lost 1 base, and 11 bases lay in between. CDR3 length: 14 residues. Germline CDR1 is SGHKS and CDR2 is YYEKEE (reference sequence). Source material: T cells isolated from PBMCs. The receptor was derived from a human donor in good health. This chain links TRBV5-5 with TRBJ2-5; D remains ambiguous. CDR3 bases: TGTGCCAGCAGCCCTCGGGTAGCCCAAGAGACCCAGTACTTC. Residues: CASSPRVAQETQYF.